Each of the 25 T cell receptor beta chains below was sequenced from the same sample in a study of tumor-infiltrating lymphocytes in primary liver carcinoma. Germline DNA was also extracted, with blood RNA taken from unsorted whole blood. Researchers generated TCR beta cDNA from approximately 500 ng of total RNA, relying on a constant-region primer. Generation of the TCR beta libraries relied on three nested multiplex PCR rounds using slightly modified ARM-PCR. TRBV1-TRBV30 forward primers paired with a C-beta reverse primer drove the first two PCR rounds, around 9 cycles each. One entry per CDR3 protein results from TCRdb running MiXCR on the multiplex PCR reads. The sample includes 150,000 to 200,000 distinct CDR3 sequences, almost 65% of them seen just once. Sequenced: peripheral blood. These TCRs come from an older woman with primary liver carcinoma and hepatitis B virus infection.

This clonotype has a single count. A much larger clone lies a single base off, so this may be a read error. The chain employs TRBV7-9 and TRBJ2-6, with a weak D call TRBD1 (5 bases). The CDR3 runs to 15 residues. Germline CDR1 reads SEHNR; CDR2 reads FQNEAQ (reference sequence). CDR3 bases: TGTGCCAGCAGCTTGGGGCGCTCTGGGGCCAAGGTCCTGACTTTC. Translating gives CASSLGRSGAKVLTF.

This clonotype was recorded at least ten times. V usage is TRBV29-1 and J usage is TRBJ1-1; D is unresolved. The CDR3 is 11 residues long. In germline, CDR1 is SQVTM, CDR2 ANQGSEA. V lost 7 bases, J lost 4 bases, and 10 bases lay in between. CDR3 region: CSAAIITEAFF. CDR3 DNA sequence: TGCAGCGCGGCGATAATCACTGAAGCTTTCTTT.

This chain joins TRBV11-2 and TRBJ2-5; D is possibly TRBD1 (5 bases). Germline V gene lookup returns CDR1 SGHAT and CDR2 FQNNGV. The V end lost 5 bases, the J end lost 4 bases, and 17 bases lay between the germline ends. CDR3 size: 15 residues. The CDR3 region is CASSPSTVLGETQYF. The CDR3 nucleotides are TGTGCCAGCAGCCCCTCGACAGTGCTAGGAGAGACCCAGTACTTC. The variable domain in full, completed from reference TRBV11-2 and TRBJ2-5, reads EAGVAQSPRYKIIEKRQSVAFWCNPISGHATLYWYQQILGQGPKLLIQFQNNGVVDDSQLPKDRFSAERLKGVDSTLKIQPAKLEDSAVYLCASSPSTVLGETQYFGPGTRLLVL.

This clonotype has a count of ten or more. The chain joins TRBV6-1 to TRBJ1-1; D unclear. There are 13 residues in the CDR3. The germline gives CDR1 MNHNS, CDR2 SASEGT. V lost 2 bases and J 2 bases, leaving 6 bases between the germline ends. This CDR3 is CASSEQPNTEAFF. The DNA for the CDR3 is TGTGCCAGCAGTGAACAGCCTAACACTGAAGCTTTCTTT.

As concerns this clonotype: This clone may be a read error of a much larger clone one base away. CDR3: CASSASYQETQYF. As DNA, the CDR3 is TGTGCCAGCAGTGCTAGCTACCAAGAGACCCAGTACTTC. The chain combines TRBV6-1 with TRBJ2-5; D might be TRBD2 (5 bases). The CDR3 extends over 13 amino acids. Germline loops: CDR1 MNHNS, CDR2 SASEGT. V lost 4 bases to trimming and J lost 0 bases, with 6 bases between them.

V and J are TRBV18 and TRBJ2-7; 7 positions agree with TRBD1. This CDR3 is built from 16 residues. The V and J ends lost 5 bases and 2 bases, in that order; junction bases with no gene match: 12. Germline V gene sequence: CDR1 KGHSH, CDR2 LQKENI. The CDR3 DNA reads as TGTGCCAGCTCAGCCGCAAGCCCCGGGACAGCCTACGAGCAGTACTTC. It specifies CASSAASPGTAYEQYF.

In its sample, this clonotype was seen a few times. The junction departs from the called germline gene at one end, perhaps through a read error. The chain combines TRBV11-2 with TRBJ2-1; no reliable D call. Germline CDR1 reads SGHAT; CDR2 reads FQNNGV. This CDR3 has 16 residues. CDR3 nucleotide sequence: TGTGCCAACAGCCGAACGCATAGGACGGTGCAGGTGGAGCAGTTATTC. This translates into CANSRTHRTVQVEQLF.

Remarks on this clonotype: A read error may account for a junction end that differs from germline. The chain uses TRBV5-4 and TRBJ2-7; 7 bases agree with TRBD1. The CDR3 has 15 amino acids. The germline V gene encodes CDR1 SGHNT and CDR2 YYREEE (reference sequence). CDR3 in DNA: TGTGCCAGCAGCCCCACGACAGGGCCCCCCTACGATCAGTACTTC. Translating it yields CASSPTTGPPYDQYF.

This clonotype was counted at least ten times. V usage is TRBV6-5 and J usage is TRBJ1-2, with 7 bases identical to TRBD1. This CDR3 region has 13 residues. Germline V gene sequence: CDR1 MNHEY, CDR2 SVGAGI. The trim removed 6 bases at V and 10 bases at J, leaving 11 bases unmatched. The CDR3 region has the DNA TGTGCCAGCAGACCTCCGGGACAGCCAAACTACACCTTC. Amino acid sequence: CASRPPGQPNYTF.

The rearrangement uses TRBV12-3 or TRBV12-4 and TRBJ2-7, with TRBD1 matching over 9 bases. The V segment lost 3 bases and the J segment 7 bases; nucleotides outside the gene matches: 4. This CDR3 region has 13 residues. CDR3 sequence: CASSFGTGREQYF. The CDR3, as DNA: TGTGCCAGCAGTTTTGGGACAGGGAGAGAGCAGTACTTC.

This clonotype appeared once. The rearrangement joins TRBV6-5 to TRBJ2-3; D possibly corresponds to TRBD2 (5 bases). The germline CDR1 and CDR2 sequences are MNHEY and SVGAGI. V was clipped by 11 bases and J by 2 bases, with 17 bases between them. This CDR3 has 14 residues. The CDR3 nucleotides read TGTGCCTGCGCTGGGAGTTCAACCACAGATACGCAGTATTTT. Amino acid sequence: CACAGSSTTDTQYF.

For this clonotype: One end of the junction does not line up with germline, which may come from a read error. V usage is TRBV6-2 or TRBV6-3 and J usage is TRBJ1-2; 7 bases fit TRBD1. The CDR3 runs 15 residues. Germline lookup yields CDR1 MNHEY and CDR2 SVGEGT. CDR3 in DNA: TGTGCCAGCAGTCAGGGACAGCCCAAAACCTATGGCTACATCTTC. The encoded protein is CASSQGQPKTYGYIF.

The chain joins TRBV28 to TRBJ2-7; D is ambiguous. CDR1 and CDR2 from the germline V gene are MDHEN and SYDVKM. The V end was cut by 6 bases, the J end by 4 bases, with 16 bases between. The CDR3 runs to 14 residues. Here the CDR3 reads CASRPARPVYEQYF. In DNA form, the CDR3 reads TGTGCCAGCAGACCAGCAAGGCCTGTATACGAGCAGTACTTC.

With regard to this clonotype: Since no conserved phenylalanine or tryptophan closes the CDR3, a read error is the likely cause. The chain recombines TRBV11-3 with TRBJ2-6; D gene uncertain. Trimming removed 4 bases at V and 0 bases at J, with 7 bases between. Germline assignment: CDR1 SGHNT and CDR2 YENEEA. The CDR3 runs to 15 residues. The CDR3 protein is CASSSRLSGANVLTL. CDR3 DNA: TGTGCCAGCAGCTCACGTCTCTCTGGGGCCAACGTCCTGACTCTC.

This clonotype has ten or more counts. The chain links TRBV29-1 to TRBJ2-2; D remains unclear. Trimming pared 1 base from V and 1 base from J, leaving 7 bases between. Germline V gene lookup returns CDR1 SQVTM and CDR2 ANQGSEA. This CDR3 has 14 amino acids. The CDR3 loop is CSVEGPENTGELFF. The CDR3 region has the DNA TGCAGCGTTGAAGGGCCCGAGAACACCGGGGAGCTGTTTTTT.

As concerns this clonotype: A much larger clonotype is one base distant, so this may be a read error. V is TRBV4-2 and J is TRBJ2-1, with 7 nucleotides matching TRBD2. The CDR3 loop spans 16 amino acids. Germline V gives CDR1 LGHNA, CDR2 YNFKEQ. CDR3 sequence (DNA): TGTGCCAGCAGCCAAGAATGGACTAGATCAGGCGATGAGCACTTCTTC. As protein: CASSQEWTRSGDEHFF.

To note about this clonotype: The final CDR3 position lacks the conserved phenylalanine or tryptophan, pointing to a likely read error. The rearrangement joins TRBV30 to TRBJ1-5; 7 nucleotides align to TRBD1. CDR1 and CDR2 from the germline V gene are GTSNPN and SVGIG (reference sequence). The CDR3 consists of 14 residues. V was clipped by 4 bases and J by 6 bases; unmatched bases: 9. CDR3: CAWTIQGLGQPQHL. The CDR3 bases are TGTGCCTGGACCATACAGGGGTTGGGTCAGCCCCAGCATTTG.

About this clonotype: This may be a read error: a much more frequent sequence differs by one nucleotide. No conserved phenylalanine or tryptophan ends this CDR3, so it is likely a read error. The CDR3 loop reads CATTGVGNTEAFI. The DNA of the CDR3 is TGTGCCACCACAGGGGTTGGGAACACTGAAGCTTTCATT. The V and J genes are TRBV6-1 and TRBJ1-1, with 7 bases identical to TRBD1. V dropped 10 bases and J dropped 1; count of bases not matched to a gene: 6. Germline V CDR1 and CDR2: MNHNS, SASEGT. This CDR3 is 13 amino acids long.

Turning to this clonotype: One end of the junction is discordant with germline, which a read error may explain. The CDR3 spells CVSSFGQGKGNTGELFF. In DNA, the CDR3 is TGTGTCAGCAGCTTCGGTCAGGGCAAAGGGAACACCGGAGAGCTGTTTTTT. The chain links TRBV11-3 to TRBJ2-2, with D tentatively TRBD1 (5 bases). Germline CDR1 reads SGHNT; CDR2 reads YENEEA. The length of the CDR3 is 17 residues.

Worth noting for this clonotype: Likely a read error: the CDR3 ends without its conserved phenylalanine or tryptophan. The CDR3 coding sequence is TGTGCCAGCAGCTTAGCGGCAGGGGAGACCCAGTACTTA. This encodes CASSLAAGETQYL. The chain links TRBV7-9 to TRBJ2-5; TRBD1 might be the D (5 bases). Trimming removed 0 bases at V and 5 bases at J, with 7 bases between. Per the germline V gene, CDR1 is SEHNR and CDR2 is FQNEAQ (reference sequence). The CDR3 covers 13 residues.

For this clonotype: A much larger clone is a single base away; this may be a read error. The CDR3 does not close with the conserved phenylalanine or tryptophan, likely indicating a read error. The chain has TRBV6-1 and TRBJ1-4, with 7 bases aligning to TRBD1. The CDR3 covers 17 residues. The germline CDR1 and CDR2 sequences are MNHNS and SASEGT. The ends lost 3 bases at V and 4 bases at J; junction bases unmatched: 11. CDR3 in DNA: TGTGCCAGCAGTGATCAGCCGGGACAGAGCTTTAATGAAAAACTGTTTTCT. This encodes CASSDQPGQSFNEKLFS.

In its sample, this clonotype was seen once. The germline gene is not matched at one end of the junction; a read error may be the cause. The gene calls are TRBV6-1 and TRBJ2-5; TRBD2 matches at 11 bases. CDR1 and CDR2 from the germline V gene are MNHNS and SASEGT. The CDR3 is made up of 16 amino acids. CDR3 DNA sequence: TGTGCCAGCAGTGAAAATAGCGGGAGGGGCGCTGAGACCCGGTACTTC. Amino acids: CASSENSGRGAETRYF.

The chain is built from TRBV10-3 and TRBJ2-3; tentatively, D is TRBD2 (6 bases). Deletions cut 8 bases from V and 1 base from J, with 16 bases between. The CDR3 has 15 residues. Germline loops: CDR1 ENHRY, CDR2 SYGVKD. CDR3 loop: CAIGAGGLGTDTQYF. The CDR3 bases are TGTGCCATCGGTGCCGGGGGACTGGGCACAGATACGCAGTATTTT.

As concerns this clonotype: A much larger clonotype is one base distant, so this may be a read error. The rearrangement joins TRBV12-3 or TRBV12-4 to TRBJ2-7, with D possibly being TRBD1 (7 bases). The V and J ends lost 3 bases and 6 bases respectively, with 15 bases between them. This CDR3 is 14 amino acids long. The CDR3 region has the DNA TGTGCCAGCAGTTTGCGGCAGGGGGAGGCCGAGCAGTACTTC. Protein product: CASSLRQGEAEQYF.

Regarding this clonotype: A much larger clone differs from this one at a single base, so this may be a read error. The chain joins TRBV4-2 to TRBJ1-2, with TRBD1 as a possible D gene (5 bases). CDR3 length equals 14 residues. V was shortened by 4 bases and J by 6 bases, with 15 bases between the two germline ends. Germline CDR1 reads LGHNA; CDR2 reads YNFKEQ. In DNA, the CDR3 is TGTGCCAGCAGCCTGTTAGGGACTTCGAATGGCTACACCTTC. Translating gives CASSLLGTSNGYTF.